Listed here is a single TCR beta chain. V was pared by 2 bases and J by 5 bases, with 13 bases between. CDR3 size: 16 residues. Germline V lookup: CDR1 SEHNR, CDR2 FQNEAQ (reference sequence). TCRdb re-called the RT-PCR reads through MiXCR, storing one row per CDR3 protein. Among about 680,000 distinct CDR3 sequences listed, 12% to 15% were seen once. V and J are TRBV7-9 and TRBJ1-6; D gene ambiguous. Input material: memory CD4+ T cells from blood. The TCR originated in a female donor in good health, serving as a healthy control. CDR3 in amino acids: CASSLFRGVHNSPLHF. CDR3 nucleotide sequence: TGTGCCAGCAGCTTATTCCGGGGAGTTCATAATTCACCCCTCCACTTT.